Listed here is a single TCR beta chain. The data were taken from a study of blood T cell repertoires in COVID-19. Overall study: T cells, B-cell-depleted T cells, or PBMCs supplied cDNA or gDNA.

Trimming removed 0 bases from V and 4 bases from J, with 13 bases in between. In germline, CDR1 is SGHNT, CDR2 YYREEE (reference sequence). CDR3 size: 15 residues. Authors' data handling: Amplification from reference gene primers served as the basis for estimated nucleated cell counts. Measured with immunoSEQ multiplex PCR; TCRdb has only the in-frame clones, and not every one. V, J and clone size reflect that table, while D and trimming were determined from the DNA. Counted here are 75,000 to 95,000 clones, around 84% occurring once; the ten biggest clones make up 25%. The specimen sequenced was peripheral blood. J is TRBJ1-1 and V is TRBV5-4, with D tentatively TRBD1 (5 bases). The sequence came from a man aged 60 to 75 with acute or convalescent COVID-19. This CDR3 is CASSLVGGGSTEAFF. The CDR3 DNA reads TGTGCCAGCAGCTTGGTTGGGGGGGGGAGCACTGAAGCTTTCTTT.